This is a list of T cell receptor beta chains from one sample in a study of PD-L1 blockade in urothelial cancer. Only in-frame clones appear in the TCRdb table, and some are missing; sequencing was by immunoSEQ multiplex PCR. The table lists more than 95,000 clones, roughly 86% of them singletons. The sequences come from PBMCs, collected around atezolizumab (anti-PD-L1) treatment. These receptors came from a man over 45 with urothelial cancer. Both conserved end residues are part of each CDR3. D genes are given only for firm matches. Size is stated for part of the rows, as once, few or many counts, or as a class when the clone is expanded.

size: once
J: TRBJ1-6
D: TRBD1
V: TRBV18
DNA: TGTGCCAGCTCACCACTTGGGACAGGGGGCTCCCCCCTCCACTTT
CDR3: CASSPLGTGGSPLHF

size: once
J: TRBJ1-4
D: TRBD1
V: TRBV28
DNA: TGTGCCAGCAGCGTAGGGACAGGCGAAGAAAAACTGTTTTTT
CDR3: CASSVGTGEEKLFF

size: NA
J: TRBJ2-1
D: NA
V: TRBV20-1
DNA: TGCAGTGCTTCACAGTACAATGAGCAGTTCTTC
CDR3: CSASQYNEQFF

size: NA
J: TRBJ1-4
D: TRBD1
V: TRBV27
DNA: TGTGCCAGCAGTCGGAGGACAGGGGGCGACGAAAAACTGTTTTTT
CDR3: CASSRRTGGDEKLFF

size: NA
J: TRBJ2-6
D: NA
V: TRBV5-8
DNA: TGTGCCAGCAGCTTTGGACATACAGGGGCCAACGTCCTGACTTTC
CDR3: CASSFGHTGANVLTF

size: once
J: TRBJ1-4
D: TRBD1
V: TRBV6-1
DNA: TGTGCCAGCAGTGGGCTGGGACAGCCTAATGAAAAACTGTTTTTT
CDR3: CASSGLGQPNEKLFF

size: NA
J: TRBJ2-7
D: TRBD2
V: TRBV10-2
DNA: TGCGCCAGCAGTGAGCCCGGGACTAGCTCCTACGAGCAGTACTTC
CDR3: CASSEPGTSSYEQYF

size: NA
J: TRBJ1-1
D: NA
V: TRBV28
DNA: TGTGCCAGCAGTTTATACACGAACACTGAAGCTTTCTTT
CDR3: CASSLYTNTEAFF

size: few
J: TRBJ1-6
D: TRBD1
V: TRBV5-1
DNA: TGCGCCAGCAGCGTCGGACAGGGTTATAATTCACCCCTCCACTTT
CDR3: CASSVGQGYNSPLHF

size: NA
J: TRBJ2-1
D: NA
V: TRBV11-3
DNA: TGTGCCAGCAGCTCCGAGGGGGAAGGGAATGAGCAGTTCTTC
CDR3: CASSSEGEGNEQFF

size: NA
J: TRBJ2-1
D: TRBD2
V: TRBV15
DNA: TGTGCCACCAGCAGGTCTAGCGGGAGGTATGAGCAGTTCTTC
CDR3: CATSRSSGRYEQFF

size: NA
J: TRBJ2-7
D: TRBD2
V: TRBV5-4
DNA: TGTGCCAGCAGCTTAGGAACTAGCGGGAGAAGAACCTACGAGCAGTACTTC
CDR3: CASSLGTSGRRTYEQYF

size: NA
J: TRBJ2-7
D: TRBD1
V: TRBV2
DNA: TGTGCCAGCAGCTCCGGGACAGGGAGGTCGATCGAGCAGTACTTC
CDR3: CASSSGTGRSIEQYF

size: NA
J: TRBJ2-2
D: TRBD2
V: TRBV6-6
DNA: TGTGCCACCCACGGACTAGCTCGCGGGGAGCTGTTTTTT
CDR3: CATHGLARGELFF

size: NA
J: TRBJ2-1
D: TRBD2
V: TRBV6-6
DNA: TGTGCCAGCAGTCAACAGACCGGGAGGGGCAATGAGCAGTTCTTC
CDR3: CASSQQTGRGNEQFF

size: once
J: TRBJ1-1
D: NA
V: TRBV7-3
DNA: TGTGCCAGCAGCCCCCGTCGGGTTGAAGCTTTCTTT
CDR3: CASSPRRVEAFF

size: NA
J: TRBJ2-2
D: TRBD2
V: TRBV11-2
DNA: TGTGCCAGCAGCTTAGTGGCGGGAGTCGGCGGGGAGCTGTTTTTT
CDR3: CASSLVAGVGGELFF

size: NA
J: TRBJ1-6
D: NA
V: TRBV7-9
DNA: TGTGCCAGCAGGGGGGGAAACAGCCATAATAATTCACCCCTCCACTTT
CDR3: CASRGGNSHNNSPLHF

size: NA
J: TRBJ2-1
D: NA
V: TRBV28
DNA: TGTGCCAGCAGGGGATATATAGCGGCGAGTGAGCAGTTCTTC
CDR3: CASRGYIAASEQFF

size: NA
J: TRBJ2-3
D: TRBD2
V: TRBV5-1
DNA: TGCGCCAGCAGCTTGGGGGGTCTAGCGGGAACAGATACGCAGTATTTT
CDR3: CASSLGGLAGTDTQYF

size: NA
J: TRBJ2-7
D: TRBD2
V: TRBV4-2
DNA: TGTGCCAGCAGCCCGGGACTAGCGGAGAACGAGCAGTACTTC
CDR3: CASSPGLAENEQYF

size: NA
J: TRBJ2-1
D: TRBD2
V: TRBV28
DNA: TGTGCCAGCAGTGAGACTAGCGGGAGGGCCAATGAGCAGTTCTTC
CDR3: CASSETSGRANEQFF

size: NA
J: TRBJ1-4
D: TRBD1
V: TRBV27
DNA: TGTGCCAGCAGTTCCGGGACAGGGTTGGAAAAACTGTTTTTT
CDR3: CASSSGTGLEKLFF

size: NA
J: TRBJ2-2
D: TRBD1
V: TRBV5-4
DNA: TGTGCCAGCAGCCAACGCTTGGGGGCCATAGACAGGGGGTCCGGGGAGCTGTTTTTT
CDR3: CASSQRLGAIDRGSGELFF

size: NA
J: TRBJ2-5
D: TRBD2
V: TRBV30
DNA: TGTGCCTGGAAGGCGGGAGGAATTATGAAAGAGACCCAGTACTTC
CDR3: CAWKAGGIMKETQYF

size: NA
J: TRBJ2-1
D: NA
V: TRBV5-4
DNA: TGTGCCAGCAGCTTGGCTATCCACGATGAGCAGTTCTTC
CDR3: CASSLAIHDEQFF

size: NA
J: TRBJ2-7
D: TRBD2
V: TRBV28
DNA: TGTGCCAGCAGCCTCACTAGCGGGAGGACAGAGCAGTACTTC
CDR3: CASSLTSGRTEQYF